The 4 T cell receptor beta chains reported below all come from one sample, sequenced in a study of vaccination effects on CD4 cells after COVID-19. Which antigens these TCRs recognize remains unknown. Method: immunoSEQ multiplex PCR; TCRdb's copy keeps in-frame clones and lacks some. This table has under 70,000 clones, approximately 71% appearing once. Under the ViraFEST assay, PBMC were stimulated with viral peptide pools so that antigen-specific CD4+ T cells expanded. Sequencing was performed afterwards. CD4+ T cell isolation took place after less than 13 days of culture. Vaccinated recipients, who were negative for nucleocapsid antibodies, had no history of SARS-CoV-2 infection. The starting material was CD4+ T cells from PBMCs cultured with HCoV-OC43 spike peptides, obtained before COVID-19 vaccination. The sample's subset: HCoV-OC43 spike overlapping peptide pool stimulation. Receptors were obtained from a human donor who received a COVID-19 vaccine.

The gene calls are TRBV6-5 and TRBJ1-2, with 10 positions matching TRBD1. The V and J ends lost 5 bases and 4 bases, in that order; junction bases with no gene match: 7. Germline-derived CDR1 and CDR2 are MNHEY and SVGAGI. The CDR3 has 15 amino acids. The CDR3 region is CASSPNGQGGYGYTF. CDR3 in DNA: TGTGCCAGCAGTCCGAATGGACAGGGGGGCTATGGCTACACCTTC.

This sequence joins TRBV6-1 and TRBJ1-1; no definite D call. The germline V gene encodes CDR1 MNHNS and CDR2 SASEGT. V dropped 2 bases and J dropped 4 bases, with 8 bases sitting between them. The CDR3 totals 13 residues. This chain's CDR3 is CASSELSLTEAFF. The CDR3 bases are TGTGCCAGCAGTGAACTGTCCCTCACTGAAGCTTTCTTT.

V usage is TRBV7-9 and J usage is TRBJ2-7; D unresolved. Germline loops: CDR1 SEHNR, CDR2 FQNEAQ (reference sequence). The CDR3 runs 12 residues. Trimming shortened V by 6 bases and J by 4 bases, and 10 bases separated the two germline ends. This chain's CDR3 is CASSRGPYEQYV. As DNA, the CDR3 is TGTGCCAGCAGTCGAGGACCATACGAGCAGTACGTC.

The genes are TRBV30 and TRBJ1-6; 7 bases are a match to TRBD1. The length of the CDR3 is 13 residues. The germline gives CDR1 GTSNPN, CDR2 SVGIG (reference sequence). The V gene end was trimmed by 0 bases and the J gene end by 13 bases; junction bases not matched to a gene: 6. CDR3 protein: CAWSVGQLYPLHF. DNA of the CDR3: TGTGCCTGGAGTGTGGGACAGCTCTACCCCCTCCACTTT.